One and the same sample provided the 20 T cell receptor beta chains below, sequenced in a study of identical twins' blood T cells. TCRdb re-derived calls from the 5' RACE reads in MiXCR, one entry per CDR3 protein. The repertoire has 300,000 to 400,000 distinct CDR3 sequences, about 28% of them found once; the top ten carry about 6%. Sequences were obtained from PBMCs. Receptor source: a woman aged 18 to 55 in good health.

This clonotype has more than one count but fewer than ten. This sequence joins TRBV10-3 and TRBJ1-2, with D possibly TRBD1 on 5 matching bases. The ends were cut back, 3 bases at V and 3 bases at J, with 8 bases in the middle. CDR1 ENHRY and CDR2 SYGVKD come from the germline V gene. The CDR3 runs 13 residues. The CDR3 loop is CAISDRGDYGYTF. The CDR3 nucleotides are TGTGCCATCAGTGATCGAGGGGACTATGGCTACACCTTC.

The J gene is TRBJ2-2, the V gene TRBV24-1; the D gene is possibly TRBD1 (5 bases). The V end lost 3 bases, the J end lost 0 bases, and 10 bases lay between the germline ends. Germline assignment: CDR1 KGHDR and CDR2 SFDVKD. This CDR3 comprises 16 residues. CDR3 sequence reads: CATSDPRAPNTGELFF. The CDR3 nucleotides read TGTGCCACCAGTGATCCCAGGGCCCCGAACACCGGGGAGCTGTTTTTT.

The sample holds a few counts of this clonotype. The V and J genes are TRBV20-1 and TRBJ1-5, with D possibly being TRBD1 (5 bases). The CDR3 length is 15 residues. Germline V gene sequence: CDR1 DFQATT, CDR2 SNEGSKA (reference sequence). The germline V and J ends were trimmed by 3 bases and 0 bases, with 12 bases remaining between them. In DNA, the CDR3 is TGCAGTGCTAGGGCAGGGTCTTATAGCAATCAGCCCCAGCATTTT. Translated, it gives CSARAGSYSNQPQHF.

The J gene is TRBJ2-2, the V gene TRBV29-1; no firm D call. Germline-derived CDR1 and CDR2 are SQVTM and ANQGSEA. V lost 7 bases and J 6 bases, leaving 9 bases between the germline ends. The CDR3 runs to 11 residues. The CDR3 coding sequence is TGCAGCGCCGGTATGGCCGGGGAGCTGTTTTTT. Translating it yields CSAGMAGELFF.

This clonotype showed up many times. This chain uses TRBV29-1 with TRBJ2-2; no firm D call. Germline values: CDR1 SQVTM, CDR2 ANQGSEA. Trimming took 7 bases from V and 0 from J, leaving 15 bases between them. The CDR3 extends over 15 amino acids. CDR3 protein: CSALSGTANTGELFF. The CDR3 DNA reads as TGCAGCGCTCTCTCCGGAACAGCGAACACCGGGGAGCTGTTTTTT.

J is TRBJ1-2 and V is TRBV20-1; a weak D match, TRBD1 (6 bases). This CDR3 comprises 12 residues. V was shortened by 6 bases and J by 6 bases, with 14 bases between the two germline ends. Germline CDR1 and CDR2: DFQATT and SNEGSKA (reference sequence). The CDR3 coding sequence is TGCAGTGCCCCAACCAGGGGAGATGGCTACACCTTC. Its translation: CSAPTRGDGYTF.

Comments on this clonotype: This may arise from a read error, as a much more abundant clone is one base away. V gene TRBV6-6 combines with J gene TRBJ1-5; 7 nucleotides match TRBD1. Germline assignment: CDR1 MNHNY and CDR2 SVGAGI (reference sequence). This CDR3 is built from 16 residues. V shed 4 bases and J 7 bases; nucleotides not matched to a gene: 13. The CDR3: CASSSNDRDSGQPQHF. The CDR3 region has the DNA TGTGCCAGCAGTTCCAATGACAGGGACAGTGGCCAGCCCCAGCATTTT.

This clonotype was observed a few times. The V and J genes are TRBV29-1 and TRBJ1-2; 9 bases agree with TRBD1. The CDR3 runs 13 residues. V lost 6 bases, J lost 8 bases, and 10 bases stayed unmatched. Germline values: CDR1 SQVTM, CDR2 ANQGSEA. The CDR3 protein is CSVSLGDREGYTF. In DNA form, the CDR3 reads TGCAGCGTGTCCCTGGGGGACAGGGAGGGCTACACCTTC. Using reference TRBV29-1 and TRBJ1-2 for the parts outside the CDR3, the full variable domain is SAVISQKPSRDICQRGTSLTIQCQVDSQVTMMFWYRQQPGQSLTLIATANQGSEATYESGFVIDKFPISRPNLTFSTLTVSNMSPEDSSIYLCSVSLGDREGYTFGSGTRLTVV.

V and J are TRBV7-9 and TRBJ1-4; no reliable D call. The V and J ends lost 5 bases and 6 bases respectively, with 10 bases between them. Germline assignment: CDR1 SEHNR and CDR2 FQNEAQ (reference sequence). This CDR3 region has 13 residues. The CDR3 bases are TGTGCCAGCAGCCCCGGACGAGATGAAAAACTGTTTTTT. Translating gives CASSPGRDEKLFF. The full variable domain, completed using reference TRBV7-9 and TRBJ1-4, is DTGVSQNPRHKITKRGQNVTFRCDPISEHNRLYWYRQTLGQGPEFLTYFQNEAQLEKSRLLSDRFSAERPKGSFSTLEIQRTEQGDSAMYLCASSPGRDEKLFFGSGTQLSVL.

The chain is built from TRBV9 and TRBJ1-1; D remains ambiguous. Germline V CDR1 and CDR2: SGDLS, YYNGEE. Trimming took off 0 bases at V and 4 bases at J, with 7 bases between the two ends. The CDR3 spans 13 residues. The CDR3 DNA reads TGTGCCAGCAGCGTAGACAGTGGCACTGAAGCTTTCTTT. Translation: CASSVDSGTEAFF.

CDR3 amino acids: CASSFSAGNTIYF. In nucleotides, the CDR3 is TGTGCCAGCAGTTTTTCAGCCGGAAACACCATATATTTT. V and J are TRBV12-3 or TRBV12-4 and TRBJ1-3, with D hard to call. This CDR3 has 13 residues. V dropped 3 bases and J dropped 4 bases, with 7 bases sitting between them.

This clonotype was recorded once. The chain uses TRBV19 and TRBJ1-1, with D perhaps matching TRBD1 (5 bases). The CDR3 length is 13 residues. The V gene lost 7 bases and the J gene lost 4 bases, with 13 bases spanning the gap. Germline-derived CDR1 and CDR2 are LNHDA and SQIVND (reference sequence). The CDR3 bases are TGTGCCAGTACCGGGACGGGATTCACTGAAGCTTTCTTT. It codes for CASTGTGFTEAFF.

There are a few counts of this clonotype. DNA for the CDR3: TGTGCCAGCAGTTACCCCGGACAGGGTTTGGACGAAGCTTTCTTT. Translating gives CASSYPGQGLDEAFF. V usage is TRBV6-2 or TRBV6-3 and J usage is TRBJ1-1; 8 bases line up with TRBD1. Germline trimming cut 2 bases from V and 8 bases from J; bases unmatched to any gene: 10. The length of the CDR3 is 15 residues. CDR1 MNHEY and CDR2 SVGEGT come from the germline V gene.

This clonotype was counted many times. The rearrangement links TRBV20-1 to TRBJ1-1; 7 bases align to TRBD1. Per germline, CDR1 DFQATT and CDR2 SNEGSKA (reference sequence). With V trimmed by 2 bases and J by 2 bases, 2 bases remained unmatched. The CDR3 extends over 13 amino acids. CDR3: CSARRQGNTEAFF. The CDR3 region has the DNA TGCAGTGCTAGAAGACAGGGAAACACTGAAGCTTTCTTT.

This clonotype was counted only a few times. This CDR3 reads CARSQGVPYEQYF. The CDR3 DNA reads TGTGCCCGATCCCAGGGAGTACCCTACGAGCAGTACTTC. The V and J genes are TRBV19 and TRBJ2-7; TRBD1 or TRBD2 may be the D gene (5 bases each). There are 13 residues in the CDR3. V was clipped by 11 bases and J by 2 bases, with 16 bases between them. Germline V gene data show CDR1 as LNHDA and CDR2 as SQIVND (reference sequence).

In regard to this clonotype: The junction departs from germline at one end; a sequencing error may be responsible. The chain combines TRBV11-2 with TRBJ2-3; D is perhaps TRBD2 (7 bases). There are 16 residues in the CDR3. Germline V gives CDR1 SGHAT, CDR2 FQNNGV. CDR3 in DNA: TGTGCCAGCAGCTTAGATTACGGCGGGGGCACATATACGCAGTATTTT. This codes for CASSLDYGGGTYTQYF. Supplemented by reference TRBV11-2 and TRBJ2-3, the full variable domain reads EAGVAQSPRYKIIEKRQSVAFWCNPISGHATLYWYQQILGQGPKLLIQFQNNGVVDDSQLPKDRFSAERLKGVDSTLKIQPAKLEDSAVYLCASSLDYGGGTYTQYFGPGTRLTVL.

This chain uses TRBV2 with TRBJ2-7; D not certain. Trimming took 8 bases from V and 2 from J, leaving 7 bases between them. Germline V gene sequence: CDR1 SNHLY, CDR2 FYNNEI. This CDR3 contains 11 residues. CDR3 loop: CASLDAYEQYF. CDR3 sequence (DNA): TGTGCCAGCCTCGATGCCTACGAGCAGTACTTC.

The CDR3 spells CATSSRTSGPQETQYF. CDR3 nucleotide sequence: TGTGCCACCAGCAGTAGAACTAGCGGCCCTCAAGAGACCCAGTACTTC. The chain employs TRBV15 and TRBJ2-5; 8 bases match TRBD2. The V gene's germline CDR1 is LNHNV and CDR2 YYDKDF (reference sequence). This CDR3 region has 16 residues. V lost 3 bases, J lost 2 bases, and 8 bases stayed unmatched.

CDR3 sequence reads: CASSQYTSTNEQFF. The CDR3 DNA is TGCGCCAGCAGTCAATATACTAGCACAAATGAGCAGTTCTTC. The chain carries TRBV4-3 and TRBJ2-1; the D gene is possibly TRBD2 (6 bases). Deletions cut 6 bases from V and 7 bases from J, with 16 bases between. In germline, CDR1 is LGHNA, CDR2 YSLEER. CDR3 length equals 14 residues.

V usage is TRBV19 and J usage is TRBJ1-2; no definite D call. CDR1 LNHDA and CDR2 SQIVND come from the germline V gene (reference sequence). CDR3 length: 14 amino acids. Trimming cost V 6 bases and J 0 bases, with 11 bases left between them. The DNA for the CDR3 is TGTGCCAGTAGCCCGGCGGTAGCTAACTATGGCTACACCTTC. Encoded protein: CASSPAVANYGYTF.